This TCR beta chain is from a study of cytomegalovirus exposure and HLA in healthy donors. Among the donors, all were healthy bone marrow donors. This clone turned up a few times. With V trimmed by 4 bases and J by 8 bases, 4 bases remained unmatched. CDR3 length: 13 residues. CDR1 and CDR2 from the germline V gene are MNHEY and SMNVEV (reference sequence). Vbeta (60) and Jbeta (13) primers were used in the PCR. Method: immunoSEQ multiplex PCR; TCRdb's copy keeps in-frame clones and lacks some. There are under 200,000 clones in the sample; about 70% occur only once, and approximately 1.8% lies in the top ten.

The sample consisted of PBMCs. The TCR originated in a woman aged 25-40 years in good health and CMV-seronegative. V is TRBV27 and J is TRBJ1-2, with 10 bases aligning to TRBD1. CDR3 DNA: TGTGCCAGCAGTTCGACAGGGGGCTGGGGCTACACCTTC. It specifies CASSSTGGWGYTF.